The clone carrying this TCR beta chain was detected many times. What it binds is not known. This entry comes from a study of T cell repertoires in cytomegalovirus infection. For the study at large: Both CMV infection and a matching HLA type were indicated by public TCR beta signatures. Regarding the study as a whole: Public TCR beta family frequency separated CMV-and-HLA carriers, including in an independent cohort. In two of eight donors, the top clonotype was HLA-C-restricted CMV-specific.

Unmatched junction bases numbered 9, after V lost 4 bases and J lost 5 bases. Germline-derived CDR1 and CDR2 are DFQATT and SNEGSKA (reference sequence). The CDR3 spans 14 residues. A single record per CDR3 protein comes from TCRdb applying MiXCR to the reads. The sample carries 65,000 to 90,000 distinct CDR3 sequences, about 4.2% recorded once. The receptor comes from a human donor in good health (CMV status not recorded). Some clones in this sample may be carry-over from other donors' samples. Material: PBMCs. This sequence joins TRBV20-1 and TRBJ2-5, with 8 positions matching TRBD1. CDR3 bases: TGCAGTGCTACGAAATCAGGGGGCAGGGAGACCCAGTACTTC. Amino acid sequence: CSATKSGGRETQYF.